This T cell receptor beta chain emerged from a study of blood T cell repertoires in COVID-19. For the study at large: COVID-19 samples collected from the United States, Italy and Spain covered acute and convalescent phases. From T cells, B-cell-depleted T cells, or PBMCs came the material, which was cDNA or gDNA.

Seattle-derived patients entered the study during active infection and were followed longitudinally. In the original workflow: Researchers report that nucleated cell counts were estimated from reference gene primer amplification. The assay was immunoSEQ multiplex PCR, and TCRdb's table has in-frame clones only and misses some. The D gene and trimming were derived from the DNA, and the V and J assignments and clone size from that table. The table shows 200,000 to 250,000 clones, with more than 80% occurring only once. CDR1 is SGHRS, CDR2 YFSETQ, per germline. CDR3 length: 14 amino acids. V was pared by 4 bases and J by 1 base, with 11 bases between.

The sample taken for sequencing was peripheral blood. The TCR sequence derives from a woman aged 80 or over with COVID-19, enrolled during active disease. V and J are TRBV5-1 and TRBJ1-1, with no clear D. The CDR3 protein is CASSRDIGNTEAFF. CDR3 nucleotides: TGCGCCAGCAGCCGGGATATAGGGAACACTGAAGCTTTCTTT.